This T cell receptor beta chain appears in the sequencing data of a study of regulatory T cells in long-lasting Graves disease. Time point: newly diagnosed GD, antithyroid drugs for less than 3 months. The TCR library was prepared using RNA isolated from PBMCs. In the case of this clonotype: Its specificity is unknown.

Combining iRepertoire HTBI primers with Arm-PCR of CDR3 regions, the authors built TCR beta libraries. TCRdb analysed the multiplex PCR reads with MiXCR anew, one entry per CDR3 protein. The sample has about 540,000 distinct CDR3 sequences, about 13% seen once. General observations from the study: Rather than thyroid tissue, only peripheral blood underwent study.

The same data also contributed to another study, on T cells in Graves' hyperthyroidism and ophthalmopathy.

The specimen was peripheral blood mononuclear cells (PBMCs), collected at new diagnosis, from a patient treated with antithyroid drugs. The clonotype originates from a man between 25 and 39 years old with Graves disease.

This chain's CDR3 is CASSLQGRDEQFF. CDR3 in DNA: TGTGCCAGCAGTTTACAGGGGCGGGATGAGCAGTTCTTC. The chain uses TRBV12-3 or TRBV12-4 and TRBJ2-1, with D tentatively TRBD1 (6 bases). The germline V and J ends were trimmed by 2 bases and 8 bases, with 10 bases remaining between them. This CDR3 contains 13 residues.